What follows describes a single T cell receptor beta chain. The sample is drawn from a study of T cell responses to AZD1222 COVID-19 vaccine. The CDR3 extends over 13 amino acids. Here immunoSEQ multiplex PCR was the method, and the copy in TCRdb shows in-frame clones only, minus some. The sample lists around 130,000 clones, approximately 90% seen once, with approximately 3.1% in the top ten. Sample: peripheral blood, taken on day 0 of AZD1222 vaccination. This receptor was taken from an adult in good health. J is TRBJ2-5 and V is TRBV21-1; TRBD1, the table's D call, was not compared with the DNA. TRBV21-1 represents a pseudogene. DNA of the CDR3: TGTGCCAGAACCGAGGGGGCCTTATGGACCCAGTACTTC. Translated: CARTEGALWTQYF.